This T cell receptor beta chain was sequenced for a study of T-cell memory formation after mild COVID-19. On the study more broadly: TCR clusters were mostly confined to one donor each. Findings and caveats of the study: Detection of some responders pre-infection suggested pre-existing cross-reactive memory T cells participated. CD4+ contracting clones were mainly CM and EM; CD8+ ones, EMRA. There was no confirmation that second-wave clones peaking on day 37 were SARS-CoV-2 specific.

This clonotype has a count of ten or more. The antigen remains unidentified. TCRdb re-called the 5' RACE reads with MiXCR, one entry per CDR3 protein. This sample has about 500,000 distinct CDR3 sequences, with about 20% found just once. Sequencing used PBMCs or a T cell subset sorted from them (not recorded which). This receptor was identified in an adult woman who had mild COVID-19 (a few samples of this study predate the infection). Cell type and time point are not known.

In nucleotides, the CDR3 is TGTGCCAGCAGCCAAGGGGCCAGCTCCTACGAGCAGTACTTC. Translating it yields CASSQGASSYEQYF. The chain combines TRBV4-2 with TRBJ2-7, with unresolved D. This CDR3 has 14 amino acids. CDR1 is LGHNA and CDR2 is YNFKEQ in the germline V gene. V was shortened by 1 base and J by 0 bases, with 7 bases between the two germline ends.